The 12 T cell receptor beta chains below all came from one sample that was sequenced in a study of response to subunit inactivated influenza vaccine. From the RT-PCR reads, TCRdb called clonotypes with MiXCR, one entry per CDR3 protein. The sample lists roughly 620,000 distinct CDR3 sequences, approximately 11% occurring once. This sample also appeared in a second study, on T cells expressing NK-cell markers. That paper adds: Beta-chain TCR cDNA was generated via 5'RACE template switching with UMIs.

The specimen comprised PBMCs from blood, sampled on the day of vaccination. The receptors come from a middle-aged man who received an inactivated influenza vaccine.

This clonotype was detected only once. The V call is TRBV6-8, the J call TRBJ1-4, with D possibly being TRBD1 (5 bases). V was trimmed by 6 bases and J by 7 bases, leaving 12 bases between them. The CDR3 loop spans 13 amino acids. Per germline, CDR1 MNHGY and CDR2 SAAAGT. The CDR3 coding sequence is TGTGCCAGCAGAACCTACAGGAGTGAAAAACTGTTTTTT. Residues: CASRTYRSEKLFF.

The chain links TRBV20-1 to TRBJ2-7, with D perhaps being TRBD1 or TRBD2 (6 bases each). The germline V and J ends were trimmed by 0 bases and 1 base, with 16 bases remaining between them. The CDR3 totals 16 residues. Germline CDR1 reads DFQATT; CDR2 reads SNEGSKA (reference sequence). The CDR3 here is CSARDFSRGPSYEQYF. The CDR3, as DNA: TGCAGTGCTAGAGATTTTAGCCGGGGGCCTTCCTACGAGCAGTACTTC.

The chain has TRBV12-3 or TRBV12-4 and TRBJ2-3; D is possibly TRBD2 (5 bases). This CDR3 has 18 residues. V lost 5 bases to trimming and J lost 0 bases, with 21 bases between them. CDR3: CASSTTDYQQYSTDTQYF. The CDR3, as DNA: TGTGCCAGCAGTACAACTGACTACCAGCAGTATAGCACAGATACGCAGTATTTT.

V is TRBV18 and J is TRBJ1-1; D possibly corresponds to TRBD1 (6 bases). The V gene lost 3 bases and the J gene lost 1 base, with 15 bases spanning the gap. From germline, CDR1 is KGHSH and CDR2 LQKENI. The CDR3 has 16 residues. The CDR3 reads CASSPFGGVKNTEAFF. CDR3 sequence (DNA): TGTGCCAGCTCACCGTTCGGGGGCGTTAAGAACACTGAAGCTTTCTTT.

This clonotype was picked up many times. The chain is built from TRBV3-1 and TRBJ2-3; D not certain. The V end lost 1 base, the J end lost 4 bases, and 12 bases lay between the germline ends. This CDR3 region has 15 residues. In germline, CDR1 is LGHDT, CDR2 YNNKEL (reference sequence). The CDR3 spells CASSQGPRSADTQYF. CDR3 in DNA: TGTGCCAGCAGCCAAGGTCCTCGGAGTGCAGATACGCAGTATTTT.

The V gene is TRBV20-1, the J gene TRBJ2-5; D gene uncertain. With 0 bases removed from V and 2 bases from J, the gap between germline ends came to 7 bases. Germline lookup yields CDR1 DFQATT and CDR2 SNEGSKA (reference sequence). The CDR3 is 13 residues long. The CDR3 sequence: CSARDPTQETQYF. Written as DNA, the CDR3 is TGCAGTGCTAGAGATCCGACTCAAGAGACCCAGTACTTC.

The chain links TRBV12-3 or TRBV12-4 to TRBJ1-3; no clear D. V shed 5 bases and J shed 3 bases, with 8 bases lying between them. This CDR3 comprises 13 residues. The CDR3 is CASSRTGGNTIYF. For the CDR3, the DNA is TGTGCCAGCAGTCGGACCGGTGGAAACACCATATATTTT.

The table lists this clonotype with a few counts. J is TRBJ2-3 and V is TRBV20-1; 13 nucleotides agree with TRBD2. After removal of 0 bases from V and 3 bases from J, the junction contained 9 bases not matched to a gene. Germline assignment: CDR1 DFQATT and CDR2 SNEGSKA (reference sequence). The CDR3 spans 18 residues. The DNA of the CDR3 is TGCAGTGCTAGAGACGTCAGGACTAGCGGGAGCGAAACAGATACGCAGTATTTT. This gives the protein CSARDVRTSGSETDTQYF.

A single count supports this clonotype. At one end the junction does not follow the germline gene, possibly because of a read error. V gene TRBV20-1 combines with J gene TRBJ1-5; D unresolved. Germline CDR1 and CDR2: DFQATT and SNEGSKA (reference sequence). The CDR3 runs 14 residues. The CDR3 DNA follows: TGCAGTACTAGAGATGCGGGGAACAATCAGCCCCAGCATTTT. It yields the protein CSTRDAGNNQPQHF.

This clonotype was detected a few times. DNA of the CDR3: TGTGCCAGCGGGGCCAGCGGGAGCAATGAGCAGTTCTTC. Protein: CASGASGSNEQFF. V gene TRBV6-2 or TRBV6-3 combines with J gene TRBJ2-1; TRBD2 matches 8 bases. There are 13 residues in the CDR3. The germline V gene has CDR1 MNHEY and CDR2 SVGEGT. Trimming took 8 bases from V and 6 from J; bases not matched to a gene: 6.

The chain has TRBV5-6 and TRBJ1-2; TRBD1 might be the D (5 bases). CDR3 size: 14 residues. Germline assignment: CDR1 SGHDT and CDR2 YYEEEE. Trimming cost V 4 bases and J 4 bases, with 14 bases left between them. The CDR3 here is CASSPAGRIYGYTF. DNA for the CDR3: TGTGCCAGCAGCCCTGCGGGACGGATCTATGGCTACACCTTC.

This clonotype has only a few counts. This sequence joins TRBV2 and TRBJ2-5, with TRBD1 identical over 9 bases. Germline-derived CDR1 and CDR2 are SNHLY and FYNNEI. CDR3 length equals 13 residues. V gave up 6 bases and J gave up 5 bases; unmatched junction bases: 4. The CDR3 is CASRGTGWETQYF. CDR3 coding DNA: TGTGCCAGCAGAGGGACAGGGTGGGAGACCCAGTACTTC.